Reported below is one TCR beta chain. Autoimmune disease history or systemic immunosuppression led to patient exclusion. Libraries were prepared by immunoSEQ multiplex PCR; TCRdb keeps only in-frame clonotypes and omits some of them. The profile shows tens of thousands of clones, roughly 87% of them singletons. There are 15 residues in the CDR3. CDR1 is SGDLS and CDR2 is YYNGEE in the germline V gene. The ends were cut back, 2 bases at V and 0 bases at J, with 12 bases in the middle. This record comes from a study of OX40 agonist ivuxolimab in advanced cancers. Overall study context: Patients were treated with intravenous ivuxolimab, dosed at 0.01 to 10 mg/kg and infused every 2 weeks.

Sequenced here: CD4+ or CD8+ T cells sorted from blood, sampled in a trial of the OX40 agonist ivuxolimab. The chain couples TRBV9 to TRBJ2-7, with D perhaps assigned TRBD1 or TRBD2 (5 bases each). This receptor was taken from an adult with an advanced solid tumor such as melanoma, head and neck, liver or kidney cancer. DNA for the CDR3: TGTGCCAGCAGCGTCTCCGGGACGGACTCCTACGAGCAGTACTTC. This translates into CASSVSGTDSYEQYF.